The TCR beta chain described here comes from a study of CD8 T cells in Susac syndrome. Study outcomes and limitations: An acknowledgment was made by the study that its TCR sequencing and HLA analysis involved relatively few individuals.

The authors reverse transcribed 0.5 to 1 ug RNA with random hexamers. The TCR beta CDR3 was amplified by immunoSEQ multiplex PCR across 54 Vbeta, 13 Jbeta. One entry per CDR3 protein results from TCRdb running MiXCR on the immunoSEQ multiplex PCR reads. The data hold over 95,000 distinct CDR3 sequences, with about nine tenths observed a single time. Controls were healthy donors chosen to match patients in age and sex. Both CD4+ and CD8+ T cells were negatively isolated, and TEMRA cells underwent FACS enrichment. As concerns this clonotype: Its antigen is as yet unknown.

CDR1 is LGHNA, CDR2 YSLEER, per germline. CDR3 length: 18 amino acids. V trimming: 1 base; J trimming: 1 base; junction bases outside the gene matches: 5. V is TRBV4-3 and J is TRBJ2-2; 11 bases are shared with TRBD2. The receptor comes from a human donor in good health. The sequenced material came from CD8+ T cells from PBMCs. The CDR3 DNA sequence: TGCGCCAGCAGCCAAGGAGCTAGCGGGGGGAGGAACACCGGGGAGCTGTTTTTT. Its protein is CASSQGASGGRNTGELFF.